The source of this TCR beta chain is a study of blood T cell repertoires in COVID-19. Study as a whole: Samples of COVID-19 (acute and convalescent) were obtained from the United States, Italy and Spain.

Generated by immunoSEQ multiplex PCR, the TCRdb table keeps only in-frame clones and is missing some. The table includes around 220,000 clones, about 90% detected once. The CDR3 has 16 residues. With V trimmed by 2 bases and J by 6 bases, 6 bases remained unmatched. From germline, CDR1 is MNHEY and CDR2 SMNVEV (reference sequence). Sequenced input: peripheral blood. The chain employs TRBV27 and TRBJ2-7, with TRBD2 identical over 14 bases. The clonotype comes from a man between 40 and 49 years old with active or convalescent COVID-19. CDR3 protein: CASSLLTGLAGGEQYF. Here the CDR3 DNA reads TGTGCCAGCAGTTTACTCACCGGACTAGCGGGAGGCGAGCAGTACTTC.